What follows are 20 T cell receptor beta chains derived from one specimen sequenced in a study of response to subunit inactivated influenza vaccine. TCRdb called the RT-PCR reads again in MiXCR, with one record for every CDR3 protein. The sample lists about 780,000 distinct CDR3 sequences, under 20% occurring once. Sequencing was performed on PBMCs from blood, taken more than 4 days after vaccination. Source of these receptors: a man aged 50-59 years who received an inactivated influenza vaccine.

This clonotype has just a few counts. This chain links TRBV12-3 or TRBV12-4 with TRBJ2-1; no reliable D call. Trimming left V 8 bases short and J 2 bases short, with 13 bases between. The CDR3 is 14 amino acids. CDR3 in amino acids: CASSVVVAYNEQFF. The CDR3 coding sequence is TGTGCCAGCTCTGTGGTGGTGGCCTACAATGAGCAGTTCTTC.

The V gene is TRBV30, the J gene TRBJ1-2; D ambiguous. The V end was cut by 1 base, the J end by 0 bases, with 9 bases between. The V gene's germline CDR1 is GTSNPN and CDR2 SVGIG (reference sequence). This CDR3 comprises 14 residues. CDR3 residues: CAWSDRLANYGYTF. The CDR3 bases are TGTGCCTGGAGTGATCGACTCGCTAACTATGGCTACACCTTC.

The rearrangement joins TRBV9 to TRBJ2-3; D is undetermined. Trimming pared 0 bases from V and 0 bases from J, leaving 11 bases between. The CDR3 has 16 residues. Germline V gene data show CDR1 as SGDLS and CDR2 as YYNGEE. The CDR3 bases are TGTGCCAGCAGCGTAGGTCCTAGGCCTAGCACAGATACGCAGTATTTT. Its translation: CASSVGPRPSTDTQYF. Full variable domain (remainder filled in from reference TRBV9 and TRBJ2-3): DSGVTQTPKHLITATGQRVTLRCSPRSGDLSVYWYQQSLDQGLQFLIQYYNGEERAKGNILERFSAQQFPDLHSELNLSSLELGDSALYFCASSVGPRPSTDTQYFGPGTRLTVL.

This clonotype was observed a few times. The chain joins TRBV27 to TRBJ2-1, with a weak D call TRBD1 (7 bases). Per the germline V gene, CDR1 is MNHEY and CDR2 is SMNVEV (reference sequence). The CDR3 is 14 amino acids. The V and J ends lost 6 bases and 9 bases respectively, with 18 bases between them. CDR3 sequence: CASRFQGGQGEQFF. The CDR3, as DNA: TGTGCCAGCAGATTTCAGGGGGGCCAGGGTGAGCAGTTCTTC.

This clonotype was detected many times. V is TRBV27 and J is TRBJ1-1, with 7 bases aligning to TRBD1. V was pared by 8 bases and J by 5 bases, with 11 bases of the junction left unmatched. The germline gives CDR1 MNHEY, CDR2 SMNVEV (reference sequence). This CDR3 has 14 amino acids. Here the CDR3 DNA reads TGTGCCAGCTGGACAGGCCTGAGAGGGACTGAAGCTTTCTTT. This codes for CASWTGLRGTEAFF.

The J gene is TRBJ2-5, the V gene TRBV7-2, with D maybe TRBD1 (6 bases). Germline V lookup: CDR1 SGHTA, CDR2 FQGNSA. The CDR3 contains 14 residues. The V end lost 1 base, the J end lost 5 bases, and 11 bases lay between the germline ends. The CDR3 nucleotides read TGTGCCAGCAGCTTAGGGGGGCTAGACGAGACCCAGTACTTC. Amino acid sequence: CASSLGGLDETQYF.

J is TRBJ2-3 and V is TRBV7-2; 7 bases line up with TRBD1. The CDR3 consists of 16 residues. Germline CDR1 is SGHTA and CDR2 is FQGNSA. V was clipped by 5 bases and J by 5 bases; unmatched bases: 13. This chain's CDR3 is CASSADRAGGLDTQYF. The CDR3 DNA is TGTGCCAGCAGCGCCGACAGGGCAGGTGGTTTAGATACGCAGTATTTT.

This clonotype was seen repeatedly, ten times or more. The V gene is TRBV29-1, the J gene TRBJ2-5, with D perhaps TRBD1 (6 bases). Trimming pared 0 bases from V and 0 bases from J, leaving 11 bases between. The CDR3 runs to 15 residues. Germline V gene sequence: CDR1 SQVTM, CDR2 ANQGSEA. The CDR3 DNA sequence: TGCAGCGTTGAAGATAGGGACACTTACCAAGAGACCCAGTACTTC. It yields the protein CSVEDRDTYQETQYF.

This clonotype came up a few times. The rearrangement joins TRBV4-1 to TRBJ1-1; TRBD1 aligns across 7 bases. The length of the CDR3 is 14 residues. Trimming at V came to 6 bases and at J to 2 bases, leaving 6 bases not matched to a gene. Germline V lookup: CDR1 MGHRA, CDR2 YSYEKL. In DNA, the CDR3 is TGCGCCAGCAGGGTGACAGGGATAAACACTGAAGCTTTCTTT. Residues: CASRVTGINTEAFF.

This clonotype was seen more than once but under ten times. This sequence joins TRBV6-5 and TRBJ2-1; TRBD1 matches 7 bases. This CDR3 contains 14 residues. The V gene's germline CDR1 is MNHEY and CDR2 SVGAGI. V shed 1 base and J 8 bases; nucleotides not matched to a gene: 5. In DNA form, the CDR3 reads TGTGCCAGCAGTTACTTGCGACAGGGACATGAGCAGTTCTTC. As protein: CASSYLRQGHEQFF.

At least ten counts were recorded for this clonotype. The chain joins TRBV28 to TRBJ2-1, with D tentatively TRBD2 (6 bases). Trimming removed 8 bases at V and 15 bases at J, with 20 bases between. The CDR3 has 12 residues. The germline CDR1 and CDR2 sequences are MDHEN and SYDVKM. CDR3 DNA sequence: TGTGCCAGCGGGAGGCAGATCAAGACAGTGTTCTTC. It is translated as CASGRQIKTVFF.

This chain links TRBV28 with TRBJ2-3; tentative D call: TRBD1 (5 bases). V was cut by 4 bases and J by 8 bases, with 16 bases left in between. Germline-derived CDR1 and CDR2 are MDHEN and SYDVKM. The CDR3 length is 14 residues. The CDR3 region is CASSSPSRTTTQYF. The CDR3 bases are TGTGCCAGCAGTTCTCCCTCTCGGACAACTACGCAGTATTTT.

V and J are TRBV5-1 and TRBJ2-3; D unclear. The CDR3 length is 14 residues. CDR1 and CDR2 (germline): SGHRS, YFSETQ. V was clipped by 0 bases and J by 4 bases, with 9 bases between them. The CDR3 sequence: CASSLAAGPDTQYF. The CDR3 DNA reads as TGCGCCAGCAGCTTGGCCGCTGGGCCAGATACGCAGTATTTT.

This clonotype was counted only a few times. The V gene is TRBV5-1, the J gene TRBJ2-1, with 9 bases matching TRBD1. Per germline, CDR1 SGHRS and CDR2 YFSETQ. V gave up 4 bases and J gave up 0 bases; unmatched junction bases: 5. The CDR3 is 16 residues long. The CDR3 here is CASSPGTGFSYNEQFF. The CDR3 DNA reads TGCGCCAGCAGCCCCGGGACAGGGTTCTCCTACAATGAGCAGTTCTTC.

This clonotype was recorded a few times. In DNA, the CDR3 is TGTGCCAGCTCCCCGAGTAGCGGGAAAGAAGAGACCCAGTACTTC. Translating it yields CASSPSSGKEETQYF. The chain employs TRBV7-3 and TRBJ2-5, with 8 bases matching TRBD2. V was pared by 8 bases and J by 3 bases, with 11 bases of the junction left unmatched. The CDR3 has 15 amino acids. Germline V lookup: CDR1 SGHTA, CDR2 FQGTGA.

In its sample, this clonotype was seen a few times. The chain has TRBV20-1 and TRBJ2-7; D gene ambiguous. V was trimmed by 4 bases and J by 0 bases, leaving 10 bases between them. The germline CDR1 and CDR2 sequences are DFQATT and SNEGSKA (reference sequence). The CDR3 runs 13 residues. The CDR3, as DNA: TGCAGTGCTATTTCCCCAAGCTCCTACGAGCAGTACTTC. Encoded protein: CSAISPSSYEQYF.

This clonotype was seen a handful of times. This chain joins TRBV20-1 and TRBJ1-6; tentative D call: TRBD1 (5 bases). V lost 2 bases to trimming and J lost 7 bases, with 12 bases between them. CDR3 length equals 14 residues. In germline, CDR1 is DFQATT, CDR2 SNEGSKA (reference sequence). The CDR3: CSARKGRKNSPLHF. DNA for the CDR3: TGCAGTGCTAGAAAGGGGAGGAAGAATTCACCCCTCCACTTT.

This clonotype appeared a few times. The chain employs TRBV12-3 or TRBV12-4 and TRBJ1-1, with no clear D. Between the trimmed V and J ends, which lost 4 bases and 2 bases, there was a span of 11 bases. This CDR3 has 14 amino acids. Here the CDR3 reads CASSSLDDNTEAFF. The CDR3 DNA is TGTGCCAGCAGTTCCCTCGATGACAACACTGAAGCTTTCTTT.

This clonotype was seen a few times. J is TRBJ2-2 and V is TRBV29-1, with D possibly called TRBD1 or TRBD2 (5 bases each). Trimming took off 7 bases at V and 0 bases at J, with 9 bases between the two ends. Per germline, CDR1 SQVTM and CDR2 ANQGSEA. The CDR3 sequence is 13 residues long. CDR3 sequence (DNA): TGCAGCGGGGGACCGTCGAACACCGGGGAGCTGTTTTTT. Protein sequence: CSGGPSNTGELFF.

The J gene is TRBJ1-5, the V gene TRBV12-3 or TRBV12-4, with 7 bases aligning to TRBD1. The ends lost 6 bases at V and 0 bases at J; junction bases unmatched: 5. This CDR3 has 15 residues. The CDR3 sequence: CASSSGGNSNQPQHF. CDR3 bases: TGTGCCAGCAGCTCAGGGGGTAATAGCAATCAGCCCCAGCATTTT.